The text below deals with one T cell receptor beta chain. What it binds is unknown. This sample stems from a study of OX40 agonist ivuxolimab in advanced cancers. At the level of the study: Patients took ivuxolimab, an agonistic anti-OX40 (CD134) antibody. Dose-escalation patients were diagnosed with hepatocellular carcinoma, melanoma, renal cell cancer or head and neck cancer. Study-level results: Expanded clones belonging to CD8+ T cells outnumbered, on average, those of CD4+.

Sequencing was performed with immunoSEQ multiplex PCR; in TCRdb, only in-frame clones are kept and a portion is missing. The repertoire holds roughly 80,000 clones, with roughly 91% as singletons. V trimming: 1 base; J trimming: 4 bases; junction bases outside the gene matches: 10. CDR1 is SGHNT, CDR2 YYREEE, per germline (reference sequence). The CDR3 covers 17 residues. The timepoints at which blood was sampled were baseline, cycle 4 day 1, and cycle 7 day 1. This receptor was obtained from an adult with an advanced solid tumor such as melanoma, head and neck, liver or kidney cancer. The rearrangement uses TRBV5-4 and TRBJ2-2, with 7 positions matching TRBD2. The source was CD4+ or CD8+ T cells sorted from blood, collected in a trial of the OX40 agonist ivuxolimab. This CDR3 reads CASSLPGEGSSTGELFF. The CDR3 region has the DNA TGTGCCAGCAGCTTGCCCGGGGAGGGATCGAGCACCGGGGAGCTGTTTTTT.